The 16 T cell receptor beta chains listed next were all sequenced from one sample in a study of blood T cells in healthy people across ages. Primed by a sample-barcoded 5' primer and a J-beta primer mix, a second PCR proceeded for about 7 to 12 cycles. TCRdb analysed the 5' RACE reads with MiXCR anew, one entry per CDR3 protein. The sample has around 1,800,000 distinct CDR3 sequences; roughly two fifths are singletons. The specimen was blood. The receptors here all came from a human donor in good health.

This clonotype was observed a single time. The chain uses TRBV7-3 and TRBJ2-1; 11 nucleotides line up with TRBD1. Germline-derived CDR1 and CDR2 are SGHTA and FQGTGA. CDR3 length: 15 amino acids. After removal of 3 bases from V and 7 bases from J, the junction contained 5 bases not matched to a gene. In DNA form, the CDR3 reads TGTGCCAGCAGCTTCGGACAGGGGGCGGGTAATGAGCAGTTCTTC. This sequence encodes CASSFGQGAGNEQFF. Full variable domain (rest looked up from reference TRBV7-3 and TRBJ2-1): GAGVSQTPSNKVTEKGKYVELRCDPISGHTALYWYRQSLGQGPEFLIYFQGTGAADDSGLPNDRFFAVRPEGSVSTLKIQRTERGDSAVYLCASSFGQGAGNEQFFGPGTRLTVL.

This clonotype occurred a few times. The chain recombines TRBV5-1 with TRBJ2-5, with TRBD2 matching 7 bases. After removal of 4 bases from V and 1 base from J, the junction contained 7 bases not matched to a gene. The CDR3 extends over 15 amino acids. Germline V lookup: CDR1 SGHRS, CDR2 YFSETQ. In DNA form, the CDR3 reads TGCGCCAGCAGCCATGGGCGGGGGTCCCAAGAGACCCAGTACTTC. This codes for CASSHGRGSQETQYF.

V and J are TRBV29-1 and TRBJ2-1; 11 bases fit TRBD1. The J call may be incorrect, as the DNA end agrees better with TRBJ2-7. In germline, CDR1 is SQVTM, CDR2 ANQGSEA. The CDR3 runs to 16 residues. The CDR3 coding sequence is TGCAGCGAAAAACCCCAGGGACAGGGGGTTTACAATGAGCAGTACTTC. Its translation is CSEKPQGQGVYNEQYF.

V usage is TRBV4-3 and J usage is TRBJ2-1, with D maybe TRBD2 (5 bases). Germline values: CDR1 LGHNA, CDR2 YSLEER. This CDR3 is built from 15 residues. V was pared by 5 bases and J by 8 bases, with 19 bases between. DNA of the CDR3: TGCGCCAGCAGCTTTTTACGGGGTTCCGTTGATGAGCAGTTCTTC. Amino acid sequence: CASSFLRGSVDEQFF.

The V and J genes are TRBV5-6 and TRBJ2-1, with a possible D match to TRBD2 (5 bases). Germline lookup yields CDR1 SGHDT and CDR2 YYEEEE. The CDR3 loop spans 14 amino acids. Deletions cut 4 bases from V and 9 bases from J, with 17 bases between. Here the CDR3 DNA reads TGTGCCAGCAGCCCGCCGCGGGTCTGGGCTGAGCAGTTCTTC. Its translation is CASSPPRVWAEQFF.

This chain joins TRBV12-3 or TRBV12-4 and TRBJ2-4, with D tentatively TRBD2 (5 bases). The CDR3 covers 15 residues. With 6 bases removed from V and 0 bases from J, the gap between germline ends came to 12 bases. This chain's CDR3 is CASSEGGGAKNIQYF. The CDR3 nucleotides are TGTGCCAGCAGCGAGGGCGGAGGAGCCAAAAACATTCAGTACTTC.

The V gene is TRBV6-1, the J gene TRBJ2-1; D is perhaps TRBD1 or TRBD2 (5 bases each). Trimming left V 1 base short and J 4 bases short, with 17 bases between. Per germline, CDR1 MNHNS and CDR2 SASEGT. The CDR3 spans 17 residues. The CDR3 loop is CASSEGLEGIIYNEQFF. The CDR3 nucleotides are TGTGCCAGCAGTGAAGGTCTAGAGGGGATCATATACAATGAGCAGTTCTTC.

V gene TRBV7-8 combines with J gene TRBJ1-2; D perhaps matches TRBD1 (5 bases). The CDR3 spans 13 residues. With 3 bases removed from V and 6 bases from J, the gap between germline ends came to 11 bases. Germline V CDR1 and CDR2: SGHVS, FQNEAQ. CDR3 in amino acids: CASSFGRVDGYTF. The CDR3 DNA reads TGTGCCAGCAGCTTTGGCAGGGTGGATGGCTACACCTTC.

This clonotype was seen more than once but under ten times. CDR3 loop: CASSQAGYQETQYF. In nucleotides, the CDR3 is TGTGCCAGCAGCCAGGCGGGGTACCAAGAGACCCAGTACTTC. The chain has TRBV3-1 and TRBJ2-5; maybe TRBD2 (6 bases). The V gene's germline CDR1 is LGHDT and CDR2 YNNKEL (reference sequence). This CDR3 has 14 amino acids. V lost 3 bases to trimming and J lost 0 bases, with 8 bases between them.

The V gene is TRBV29-1, the J gene TRBJ2-7; D remains ambiguous. CDR3 length equals 14 residues. The germline V and J ends were trimmed by 4 bases and 0 bases, with 13 bases remaining between them. Germline lookup yields CDR1 SQVTM and CDR2 ANQGSEA. CDR3 protein: CSVAQQFSSYEQYF. The DNA of the CDR3 is TGCAGCGTTGCCCAACAGTTCAGCTCCTACGAGCAGTACTTC.

This clonotype has a handful of counts. The V and J genes are TRBV7-2 and TRBJ2-3; 13 bases are a match to TRBD2. Unmatched junction bases numbered 11, after V lost 5 bases and J lost 0 bases. Germline CDR1 SGHTA, CDR2 FQGNSA. CDR3 length: 19 amino acids. This CDR3 reads CASSRRLAGGPQSTDTQYF. The CDR3 nucleotides read TGTGCCAGCAGCCGACGACTAGCGGGGGGCCCCCAAAGCACAGATACGCAGTATTTT.

This clonotype was observed a handful of times. The J gene is TRBJ2-7, the V gene TRBV29-1; 11 bases agree with TRBD2. The CDR3 length is 17 residues. The germline V gene has CDR1 SQVTM and CDR2 ANQGSEA. V shed 0 bases and J 3 bases; nucleotides not matched to a gene: 10. In nucleotides, the CDR3 is TGCAGCGTTGAAGATCTAGGGACTAGCGGCGCTCACTACGAGCAGTACTTC. Residues: CSVEDLGTSGAHYEQYF.

This chain uses TRBV7-9 with TRBJ1-6; possible D gene TRBD1, 5 bases. CDR1 and CDR2 from the germline V gene are SEHNR and FQNEAQ (reference sequence). The CDR3 has 16 residues. The ends were cut back, 5 bases at V and 10 bases at J, with 21 bases in the middle. In DNA, the CDR3 is TGTGCCAGCAGCCCCTTTGGGACCACCTTTCCCTCACCCCTCCACTTT. Its translation is CASSPFGTTFPSPLHF.

Notes on this clonotype: Here the CDR3 omits its conserved ending phenylalanine or tryptophan, so a read error is the likely source. The chain uses TRBV5-1 and TRBJ2-5; D perhaps matches TRBD2 (5 bases). Between the trimmed V and J ends, which lost 2 bases and 3 bases, there was a span of 14 bases. The CDR3 has 15 amino acids. Germline CDR1 SGHRS, CDR2 YFSETQ. CDR3 region: CASSLGWTEEETQYL. In nucleotides, the CDR3 is TGCGCCAGCAGCTTAGGATGGACGGAGGAAGAGACCCAGTACTTA.

This chain joins TRBV9 and TRBJ2-1; TRBD2 matches at 8 bases. The CDR3 is 14 residues long. The germline V gene has CDR1 SGDLS and CDR2 YYNGEE. Unmatched junction bases numbered 6, after V lost 2 bases and J lost 8 bases. The DNA for the CDR3 is TGTGCCAGCAGCGTCGGGGGGGGCCAGGATGAGCAGTTCTTC. Encoded protein: CASSVGGGQDEQFF.

The chain recombines TRBV9 with TRBJ1-3, with D possibly being TRBD1 (5 bases). The CDR3 sequence is 15 residues long. The V gene's germline CDR1 is SGDLS and CDR2 YYNGEE. The germline V and J ends were trimmed by 3 bases and 8 bases, with 18 bases remaining between them. As DNA, the CDR3 is TGTGCCAGCAGCGCCGCCGGGACTACCGGAGACACCATATATTTT. The encoded protein is CASSAAGTTGDTIYF.